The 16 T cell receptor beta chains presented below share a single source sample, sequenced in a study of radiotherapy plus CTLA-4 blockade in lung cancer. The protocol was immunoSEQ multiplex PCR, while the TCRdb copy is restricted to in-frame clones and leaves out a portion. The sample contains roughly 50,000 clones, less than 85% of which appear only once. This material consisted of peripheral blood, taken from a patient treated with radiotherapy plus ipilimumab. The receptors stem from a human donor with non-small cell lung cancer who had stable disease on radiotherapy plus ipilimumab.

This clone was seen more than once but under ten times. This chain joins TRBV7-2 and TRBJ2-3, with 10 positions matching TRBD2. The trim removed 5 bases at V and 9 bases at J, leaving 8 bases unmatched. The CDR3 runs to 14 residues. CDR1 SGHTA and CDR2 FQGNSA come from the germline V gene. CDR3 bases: TGTGCCAGCAGCCCCCGAGGAGCGGGGGGGACGCAGTATTTT. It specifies CASSPRGAGGTQYF.

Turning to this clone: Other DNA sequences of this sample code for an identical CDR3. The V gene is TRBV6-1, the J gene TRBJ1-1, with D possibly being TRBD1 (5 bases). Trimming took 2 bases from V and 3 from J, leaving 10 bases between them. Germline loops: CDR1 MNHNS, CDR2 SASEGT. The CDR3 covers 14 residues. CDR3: CASSESGGDTEAFF. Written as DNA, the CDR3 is TGTGCCAGCAGTGAATCCGGGGGGGACACTGAAGCTTTCTTT.

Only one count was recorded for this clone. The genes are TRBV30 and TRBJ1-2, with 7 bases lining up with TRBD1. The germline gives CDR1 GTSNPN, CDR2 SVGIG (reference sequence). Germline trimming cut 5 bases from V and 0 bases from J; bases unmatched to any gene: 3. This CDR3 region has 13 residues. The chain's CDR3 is CAWGDSSNYGYTF. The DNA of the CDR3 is TGTGCCTGGGGGGACAGCTCTAACTATGGCTACACCTTC.

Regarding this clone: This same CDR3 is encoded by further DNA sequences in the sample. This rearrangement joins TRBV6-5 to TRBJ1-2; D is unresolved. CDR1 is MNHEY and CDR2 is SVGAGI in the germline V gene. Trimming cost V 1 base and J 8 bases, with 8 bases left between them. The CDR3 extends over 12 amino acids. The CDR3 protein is CASSYWGGGYTF. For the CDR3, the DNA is TGTGCCAGCAGTTACTGGGGTGGAGGCTACACCTTC.

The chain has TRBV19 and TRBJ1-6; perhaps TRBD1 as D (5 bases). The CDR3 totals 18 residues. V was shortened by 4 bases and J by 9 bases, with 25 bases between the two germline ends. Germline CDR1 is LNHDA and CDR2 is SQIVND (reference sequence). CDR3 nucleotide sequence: TGTGCCAGTAGTACTGCCGGGGGACCTCGATTGGTTGGTTCACCCCTCCACTTT. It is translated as CASSTAGGPRLVGSPLHF.

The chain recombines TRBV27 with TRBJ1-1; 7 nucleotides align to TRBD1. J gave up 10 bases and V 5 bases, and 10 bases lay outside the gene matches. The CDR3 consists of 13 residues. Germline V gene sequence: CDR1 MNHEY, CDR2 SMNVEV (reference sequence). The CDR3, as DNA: TGTGCCAGCAGTGCCGGGACAGCCAAAGCAGCTTTCTTT. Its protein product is CASSAGTAKAAFF.

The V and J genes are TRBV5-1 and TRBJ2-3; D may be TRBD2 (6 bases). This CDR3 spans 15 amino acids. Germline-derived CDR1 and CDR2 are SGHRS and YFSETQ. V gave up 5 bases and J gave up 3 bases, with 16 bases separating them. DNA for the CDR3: TGCGCCAGCAGGGAACTAGCAGACAATACAGATACGCAGTATTTT. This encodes CASRELADNTDTQYF.

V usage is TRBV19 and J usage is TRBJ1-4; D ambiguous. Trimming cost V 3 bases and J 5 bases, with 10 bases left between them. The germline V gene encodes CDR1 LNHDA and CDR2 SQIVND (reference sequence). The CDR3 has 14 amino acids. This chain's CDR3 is CASSMMSSNEKLFF. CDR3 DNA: TGTGCCAGTAGTATGATGAGCAGCAATGAAAAACTGTTTTTT. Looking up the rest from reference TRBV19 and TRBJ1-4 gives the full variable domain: DGGITQSPKYLFRKEGQNVTLSCEQNLNHDAMYWYRQDPGQGLRLIYYSQIVNDFQKGDIAEGYSVSREKKESFPLTVTSAQKNPTAFYLCASSMMSSNEKLFFGSGTQLSVL.

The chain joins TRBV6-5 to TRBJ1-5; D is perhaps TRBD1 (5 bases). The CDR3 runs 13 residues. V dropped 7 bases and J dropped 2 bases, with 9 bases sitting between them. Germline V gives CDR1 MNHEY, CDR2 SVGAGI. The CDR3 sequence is CASTRDGNQPQHF. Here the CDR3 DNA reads TGTGCCAGCACTCGGGACGGCAATCAGCCCCAGCATTTT.

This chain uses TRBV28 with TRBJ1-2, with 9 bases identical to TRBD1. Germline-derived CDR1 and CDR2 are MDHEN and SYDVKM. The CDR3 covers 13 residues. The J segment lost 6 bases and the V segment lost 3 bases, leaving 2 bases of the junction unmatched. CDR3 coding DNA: TGTGCCAGCAGTTTGCGGGACAGGGATGGCTACACCTTC. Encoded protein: CASSLRDRDGYTF.

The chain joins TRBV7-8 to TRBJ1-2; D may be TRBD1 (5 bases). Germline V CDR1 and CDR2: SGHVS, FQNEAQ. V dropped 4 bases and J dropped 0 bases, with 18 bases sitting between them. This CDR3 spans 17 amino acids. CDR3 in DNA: TGTGCCAGCAGCTCACGGGGGAGGTTTGCCTCTAACTATGGCTACACCTTC. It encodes CASSSRGRFASNYGYTF.

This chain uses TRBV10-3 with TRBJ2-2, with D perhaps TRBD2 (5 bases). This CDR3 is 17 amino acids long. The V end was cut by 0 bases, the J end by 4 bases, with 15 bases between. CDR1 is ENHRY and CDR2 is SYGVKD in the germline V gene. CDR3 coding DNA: TGTGCCATCAGTGAGTCGATTCGGGGAACGGGCACCGGGGAGCTGTTTTTT. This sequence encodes CAISESIRGTGTGELFF.

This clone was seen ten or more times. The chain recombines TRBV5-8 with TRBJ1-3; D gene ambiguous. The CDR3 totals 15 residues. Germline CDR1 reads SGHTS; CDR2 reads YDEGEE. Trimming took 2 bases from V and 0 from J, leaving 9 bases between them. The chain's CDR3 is CASSFAASSGNTIYF. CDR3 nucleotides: TGTGCCAGCAGCTTCGCAGCAAGCTCTGGAAACACCATATATTTT.

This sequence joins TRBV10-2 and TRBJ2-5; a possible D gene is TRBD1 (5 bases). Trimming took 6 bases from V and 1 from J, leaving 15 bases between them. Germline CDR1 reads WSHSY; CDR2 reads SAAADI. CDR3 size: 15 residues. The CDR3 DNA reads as TGCGCCAGCAGAGCCCACCGGACACTCCAAGAGACCCAGTACTTC. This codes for CASRAHRTLQETQYF.

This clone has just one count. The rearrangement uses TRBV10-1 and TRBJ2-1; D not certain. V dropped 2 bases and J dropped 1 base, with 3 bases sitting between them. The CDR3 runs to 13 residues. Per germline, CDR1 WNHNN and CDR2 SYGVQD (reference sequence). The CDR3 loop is CASSEGSYNEQFF. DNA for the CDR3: TGCGCCAGCAGTGAGGGGTCCTACAATGAGCAGTTCTTC.

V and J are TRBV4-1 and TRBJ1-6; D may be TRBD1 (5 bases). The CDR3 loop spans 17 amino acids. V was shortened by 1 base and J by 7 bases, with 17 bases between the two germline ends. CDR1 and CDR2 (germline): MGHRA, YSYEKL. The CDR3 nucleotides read TGCGCCAGCAGCCAAGTTGACGGAGGGACCATCAATTCACCCCTCCACTTT. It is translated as CASSQVDGGTINSPLHF.